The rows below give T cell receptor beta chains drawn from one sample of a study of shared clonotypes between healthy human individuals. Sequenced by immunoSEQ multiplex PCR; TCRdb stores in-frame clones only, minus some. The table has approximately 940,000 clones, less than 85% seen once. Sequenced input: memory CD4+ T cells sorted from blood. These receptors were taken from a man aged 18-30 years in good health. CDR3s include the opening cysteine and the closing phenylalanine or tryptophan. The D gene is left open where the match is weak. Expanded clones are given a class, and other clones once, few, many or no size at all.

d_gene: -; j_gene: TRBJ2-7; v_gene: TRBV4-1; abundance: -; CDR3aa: CASSQVVQGPYEQYF; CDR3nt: TGCGCCAGCAGCCAAGTTGTCCAGGGTCCCTACGAGCAGTACTTC
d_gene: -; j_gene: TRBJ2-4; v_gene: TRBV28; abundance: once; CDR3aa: CASSSENIQYF; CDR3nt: TGTGCCAGCAGTTCGGAAAACATTCAGTACTTC
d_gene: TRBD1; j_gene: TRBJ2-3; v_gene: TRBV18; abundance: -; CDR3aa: CASSLSDRAADTQYF; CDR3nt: TGTGCCAGCTCACTCTCCGACAGGGCGGCAGATACGCAGTATTTT
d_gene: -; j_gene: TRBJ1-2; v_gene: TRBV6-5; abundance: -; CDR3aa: CASSAGVRAYGYTF; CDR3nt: TGTGCCAGCAGTGCAGGGGTTCGGGCCTATGGCTACACCTTC
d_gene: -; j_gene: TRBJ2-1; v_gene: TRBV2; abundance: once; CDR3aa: CASSRSGGGGNEQFF; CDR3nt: TGTGCCAGCAGTAGGTCAGGGGGAGGTGGCAATGAGCAGTTCTTC
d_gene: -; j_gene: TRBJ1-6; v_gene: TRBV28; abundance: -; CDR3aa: CASSDRSTYNSPLHF; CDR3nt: TGTGCCAGCAGTGACAGGTCCACCTATAATTCACCCCTCCACTTT
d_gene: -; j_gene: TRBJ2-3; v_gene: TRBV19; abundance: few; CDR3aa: CASRRDSFTDTQYF; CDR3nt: TGTGCCAGTAGAAGGGACTCCTTCACAGATACGCAGTATTTT
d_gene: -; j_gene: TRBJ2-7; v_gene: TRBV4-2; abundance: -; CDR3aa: CASSQGNGNYEQYF; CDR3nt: TGTGCCAGCAGCCAAGGGAATGGAAATTACGAGCAGTACTTC
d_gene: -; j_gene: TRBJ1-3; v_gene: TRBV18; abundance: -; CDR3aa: CASSPRAEAIYF; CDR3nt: TGTGCCAGCTCACCACGGGCAGAGGCCATATATTTT
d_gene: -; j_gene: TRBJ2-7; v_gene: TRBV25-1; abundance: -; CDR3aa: CASSQDGYEQYF; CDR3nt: TGTGCCAGCAGTCAAGACGGGTACGAGCAGTACTTC
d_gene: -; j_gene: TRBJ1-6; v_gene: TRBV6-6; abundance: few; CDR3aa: CASSSLGNSPLHF; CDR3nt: TGTGCCAGCAGTTCCCTAGGTAATTCACCCCTCCACTTT
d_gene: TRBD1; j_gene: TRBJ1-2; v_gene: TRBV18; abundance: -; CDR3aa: CASSRIGTGGNSYGYTF; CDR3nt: TGTGCCAGCTCACGAATCGGGACAGGGGGGAATAGCTATGGCTACACCTTC
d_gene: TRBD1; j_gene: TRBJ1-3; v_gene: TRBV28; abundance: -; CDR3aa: CASGRQGARNTIYF; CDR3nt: TGTGCCAGCGGCCGACAGGGGGCCAGAAACACCATATATTTT
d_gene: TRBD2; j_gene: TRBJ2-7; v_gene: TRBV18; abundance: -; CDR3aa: CASSPPGGFSYEQYF; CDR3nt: TGTGCCAGCTCACCACCGGGGGGGTTTTCCTACGAGCAGTACTTC
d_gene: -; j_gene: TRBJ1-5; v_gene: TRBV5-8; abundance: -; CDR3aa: CASSDGRVNQPQHF; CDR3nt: TGTGCCAGCAGCGACGGACGGGTCAATCAGCCCCAGCATTTT
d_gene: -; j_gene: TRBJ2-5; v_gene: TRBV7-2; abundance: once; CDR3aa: CASSLYETQYF; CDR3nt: TGTGCCAGCAGCTTATACGAGACCCAGTACTTC
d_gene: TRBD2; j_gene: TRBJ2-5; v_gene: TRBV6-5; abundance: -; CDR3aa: CASSPSGSWETQYF; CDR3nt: TGTGCCAGCAGCCCGAGCGGGAGCTGGGAGACCCAGTACTTC
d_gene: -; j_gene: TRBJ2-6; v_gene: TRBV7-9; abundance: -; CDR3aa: CASSRLQGSGANVLTF; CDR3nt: TGTGCCAGCAGCAGATTACAGGGATCTGGGGCCAACGTCCTGACTTTC
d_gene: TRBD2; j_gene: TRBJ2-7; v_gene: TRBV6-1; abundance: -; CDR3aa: CASSEAGGSDEQYF; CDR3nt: TGTGCCAGCAGTGAAGCGGGAGGGTCCGACGAGCAGTACTTC
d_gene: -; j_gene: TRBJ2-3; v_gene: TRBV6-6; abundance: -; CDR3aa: CASTDQGVRDTQYF; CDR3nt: TGTGCCAGCACCGACCAGGGTGTACGGGATACGCAGTATTTT
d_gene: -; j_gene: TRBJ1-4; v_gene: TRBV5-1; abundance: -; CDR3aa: CASSLVFGPRNEKLFF; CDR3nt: TGCGCCAGCAGCTTGGTTTTCGGACCACGGAATGAAAAACTGTTTTTT
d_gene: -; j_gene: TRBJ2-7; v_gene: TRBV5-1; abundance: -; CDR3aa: CASSLDRYEQYF; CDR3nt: TGCGCCAGCAGCTTGGACCGGTACGAGCAGTACTTC
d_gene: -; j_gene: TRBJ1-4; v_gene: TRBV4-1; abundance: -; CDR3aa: CASSRRGPPELDEKLFF; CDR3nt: TGCGCCAGCAGCCGCAGGGGACCCCCCGAGTTGGATGAAAAACTGTTTTTT
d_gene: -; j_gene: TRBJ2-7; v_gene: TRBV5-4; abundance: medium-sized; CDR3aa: CASSSGQSYEQYF; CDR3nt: TGTGCCAGCAGCTCCGGACAATCCTACGAGCAGTACTTC
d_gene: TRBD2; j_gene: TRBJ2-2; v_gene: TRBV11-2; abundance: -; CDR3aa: CASQSRLAGIGELFF; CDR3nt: TGTGCCAGCCAGTCCAGGCTAGCGGGAATCGGGGAGCTGTTTTTT
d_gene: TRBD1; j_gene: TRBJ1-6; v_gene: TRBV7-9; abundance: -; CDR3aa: CASSPRTPGGGSPLHF; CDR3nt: TGTGCCAGCAGCCCTAGGACCCCAGGGGGCGGTTCACCCCTCCACTTT
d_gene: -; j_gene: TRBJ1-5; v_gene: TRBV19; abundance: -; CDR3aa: CASSTRDYQPQHF; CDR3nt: TGTGCCAGTAGTACACGGGATTATCAGCCCCAGCATTTT
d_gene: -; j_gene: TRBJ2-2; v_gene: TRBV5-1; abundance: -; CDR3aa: CASSLEFNTGELFF; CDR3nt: TGCGCCAGCAGCTTGGAGTTCAACACCGGGGAGCTGTTTTTT
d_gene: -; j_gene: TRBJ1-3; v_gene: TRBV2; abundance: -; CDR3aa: CASSEKPGLAGNTIYF; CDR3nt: TGTGCCAGCAGTGAAAAACCTGGCCTGGCTGGAAACACCATATATTTT
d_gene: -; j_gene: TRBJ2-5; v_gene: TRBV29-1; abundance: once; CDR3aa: CSAARETQYF; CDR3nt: TGCAGCGCCGCTCGGGAGACCCAGTACTTC
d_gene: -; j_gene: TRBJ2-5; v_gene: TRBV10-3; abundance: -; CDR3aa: CAISAGETETQYF; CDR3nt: TGTGCCATCAGTGCGGGGGAGACGGAGACCCAGTACTTC
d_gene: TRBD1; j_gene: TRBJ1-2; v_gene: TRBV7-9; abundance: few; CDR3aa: CASSLLQGGGYTF; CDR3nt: TGTGCCAGCAGCTTACTTCAGGGGGGTGGCTACACCTTC